This T cell receptor (beta chain) was profiled in a study of T cells in Graves' hyperthyroidism and ophthalmopathy. General observations from the study: A 13 V-J signature model discriminated ophthalmopathy versus stable hyperthyroidism.

The CDR3 loop spans 15 amino acids. Germline-derived CDR1 and CDR2 are ENHRY and SYGVKD. V was shortened by 4 bases and J by 0 bases, with 12 bases between the two germline ends. Amplification of TCR beta CDR3 regions used RNA as the template. The HTBI primer set served for first-round RT-PCR of the TCR CDR3. MiXCR, applied by TCRdb to the multiplex PCR reads, yields one record per CDR3 protein. Among a few hundred thousand distinct CDR3 sequences, 15% to 17% were seen once, and the ten largest hold 13% to 15%. This clonotype appeared many times. Its antigen is currently unknown. Absence of ophthalmopathy progression within 18 months defined stable Graves' hyperthyroidism. Isolation of PBMCs was performed on 9.5 to 10 ml fresh peripheral blood.

The TCR was taken from a woman aged 18 to 35 with Graves' hyperthyroidism. The sample comprised blood. The V and J genes are TRBV10-3 and TRBJ1-2; no clear D gene. CDR3: CAISVSQTSNYGYTF. As DNA, the CDR3 is TGTGCCATCAGTGTAAGCCAAACTTCTAACTATGGCTACACCTTC.